The 21 T cell receptor beta chains below were found in one sample sequenced in a study of regulatory T cells in long-lasting Graves disease. As for time point: newly diagnosed GD, antithyroid drugs for less than 3 months. The authors made the TCR library using RNA they extracted from PBMCs. Sequencing libraries for TCR beta were prepared with iRepertoire HTBI primers and Arm-PCR of CDR3 regions. Via MiXCR, TCRdb re-called the multiplex PCR reads, giving one row per CDR3 protein. The table records a few hundred thousand distinct CDR3 sequences, about 18% of them present only once. Another study also made use of these data, one on T cells in Graves' hyperthyroidism and ophthalmopathy.

Sequences were derived from peripheral blood mononuclear cells (PBMCs), sampled at new diagnosis, from a patient treated with antithyroid drugs. The receptors were gathered from a woman under 40 with Graves disease.

This clonotype was observed at least ten times. The rearrangement joins TRBV20-1 to TRBJ2-3; 10 bases fit TRBD2. Trimming removed 0 bases from V and 1 base from J; junction bases left unmatched: 7. The germline CDR1 and CDR2 sequences are DFQATT and SNEGSKA (reference sequence). The CDR3 totals 17 residues. The CDR3 DNA sequence: TGCAGTGCTAGAGAAGGAGCGGGGGGGCCTCGCACAGATACGCAGTATTTT. Translating gives CSAREGAGGPRTDTQYF.

The table lists this clonotype with many counts. The chain joins TRBV18 to TRBJ1-5, with 7 bases identical to TRBD1. V lost 5 bases to trimming and J lost 11 bases; unmatched junction nucleotides: 9. The CDR3 is 13 residues long. Germline CDR1 reads KGHSH; CDR2 reads LQKENI. The CDR3 DNA follows: TGTGCCAGCTCAACAGACGGGACAGCCGCCCAGCATTTT. This sequence encodes CASSTDGTAAQHF.

This clonotype was seen many times. The chain combines TRBV6-2 or TRBV6-3 with TRBJ1-3; 7 bases agree with TRBD1. Germline CDR1 reads MNHEY; CDR2 reads SVGEGT. The J segment lost 2 bases and the V segment lost 5 bases, leaving 6 bases of the junction unmatched. CDR3 length: 15 residues. The chain's CDR3 is CASSPSTGTGNTIYF. CDR3 sequence (DNA): TGTGCCAGCAGTCCGTCGACAGGGACTGGAAACACCATATATTTT.

This clonotype has at least ten counts. The V call is TRBV20-1, the J call TRBJ2-6, with D tentatively TRBD1 or TRBD2 (5 bases each). The germline V gene has CDR1 DFQATT and CDR2 SNEGSKA (reference sequence). V gave up 6 bases and J gave up 1 base, with 22 bases separating them. The CDR3 loop spans 18 amino acids. CDR3 DNA: TGCAGTGCCACCGTCCCCGGGGACGGAGTATCTGGGGCCAACGTCCTGACTTTC. It specifies CSATVPGDGVSGANVLTF.

This clonotype was counted ten times or more. The chain has TRBV19 and TRBJ2-1, with 8 positions matching TRBD2. The CDR3 totals 15 residues. In germline, CDR1 is LNHDA, CDR2 SQIVND (reference sequence). Trimming at V came to 8 bases and at J to 12 bases, leaving 18 bases not matched to a gene. CDR3 sequence (DNA): TGTGCCAGTTCCCCCCTGGGGACTAGTCTAAAGCGGCAGTTCTTC. Protein product: CASSPLGTSLKRQFF.

The chain joins TRBV4-2 to TRBJ2-7; no reliable D call. Deletions cut 2 bases from V and 0 bases from J, with 8 bases between. This CDR3 spans 14 amino acids. Per germline, CDR1 LGHNA and CDR2 YNFKEQ. The CDR3 loop is CASSQLFSSYEQYF. CDR3 DNA: TGTGCCAGCAGCCAACTTTTTAGCTCCTACGAGCAGTACTTC.

This clonotype came up many times. The rearrangement joins TRBV19 to TRBJ2-4; perhaps TRBD1 as D (6 bases). This CDR3 has 16 residues. Germline CDR1 is LNHDA and CDR2 is SQIVND (reference sequence). With 5 bases removed from V and 2 bases from J, the gap between germline ends came to 16 bases. The CDR3 reads CASSPGQFLTKNIQYF. The CDR3 bases are TGTGCCAGTAGTCCCGGACAGTTTTTAACCAAAAACATTCAGTACTTC.

This clonotype was counted at least ten times. The chain combines TRBV20-1 with TRBJ1-1; weak D call: TRBD1 (6 bases). CDR1 and CDR2 from the germline V gene are DFQATT and SNEGSKA (reference sequence). This CDR3 comprises 14 residues. Trimming took 2 bases from V and 5 from J, leaving 15 bases between them. The CDR3 protein is CSARRNRVGTEAFF. CDR3 DNA: TGCAGTGCTAGACGGAACAGGGTTGGGACTGAAGCTTTCTTT.

This clonotype was seen ten or more times. The chain combines TRBV27 with TRBJ1-1; no clear D. Trimming left V 1 base short and J 2 bases short, with 5 bases between. CDR1 and CDR2 from the germline V gene are MNHEY and SMNVEV (reference sequence). This CDR3 is built from 13 residues. Here the CDR3 reads CASSLYSNTEAFF. CDR3 nucleotide sequence: TGTGCCAGCAGTTTATACAGCAACACTGAAGCTTTCTTT.

This clonotype was picked up one time. The CDR3 ends on some other residue instead of the conserved phenylalanine or tryptophan, so this is likely a read error. The V and J genes are TRBV12-3 or TRBV12-4 and TRBJ1-1; 8 nucleotides align to TRBD1. The CDR3 contains 15 residues. J lost 1 base, V lost 5 bases, and 6 bases had no gene match. The CDR3 DNA follows: TGTGCCAGCAGTGCGACAGGGGTTACGAACACTGAAGCTTTCTGT. It translates to CASSATGVTNTEAFC.

This clonotype has at least ten counts. This chain links TRBV2 with TRBJ2-1; TRBD2 agrees at 12 bases. Germline V gives CDR1 SNHLY, CDR2 FYNNEI. The CDR3 loop spans 15 amino acids. V was pared by 5 bases and J by 4 bases, with 3 bases of the junction left unmatched. This chain's CDR3 is CASSRTSGAYNEQFF. The CDR3 nucleotides read TGTGCCAGCAGTCGGACTAGCGGGGCTTACAATGAGCAGTTCTTC.

The J gene is TRBJ2-2, the V gene TRBV9; 7 positions match TRBD2. Germline V gene lookup returns CDR1 SGDLS and CDR2 YYNGEE. This CDR3 is built from 16 residues. J gave up 7 bases and V 4 bases, and 13 bases lay outside the gene matches. The CDR3 region has the DNA TGTGCCAGCAGCCCGAACCTAGTGGGGGAGGGCGGGGAGCTGTTTTTT. Translating it yields CASSPNLVGEGGELFF.

This clonotype has more than one count but fewer than ten. The rearrangement joins TRBV27 to TRBJ1-1; D is unresolved. The ends were cut back, 0 bases at V and 5 bases at J, with 7 bases in the middle. The CDR3 is made up of 13 amino acids. Per germline, CDR1 MNHEY and CDR2 SMNVEV (reference sequence). Here the CDR3 DNA reads TGTGCCAGCAGTTTATCGTACAGTACTGAAGCTTTCTTT. Protein sequence: CASSLSYSTEAFF.

At least ten counts were recorded for this clonotype. The rearrangement joins TRBV10-3 to TRBJ1-1; D is uncertain. The CDR3 spans 15 residues. V was shortened by 6 bases and J by 3 bases, with 17 bases between the two germline ends. Germline values: CDR1 ENHRY, CDR2 SYGVKD. CDR3 bases: TGTGCCATCAGAGGACCAACACTAAATGACACTGAAGCTTTCTTT. Translating gives CAIRGPTLNDTEAFF.

The genes are TRBV20-1 and TRBJ2-4, with 8 nucleotides matching TRBD1. The DNA end is a closer match to TRBJ2-7, so the J assignment may be wrong. This CDR3 contains 16 residues. The V gene's germline CDR1 is DFQATT and CDR2 SNEGSKA (reference sequence). The CDR3 sequence is CSARNGQGGDSHEQYF. CDR3 DNA: TGCAGTGCTAGAAATGGACAGGGTGGCGATTCCCACGAGCAGTACTTC.

This clonotype showed up many times. The junction departs from the called germline gene at one end, perhaps through a read error. V and J are TRBV5-4 and TRBJ1-2; the D is unclear. Germline V gene sequence: CDR1 SGHNT, CDR2 YYREEE (reference sequence). The CDR3 contains 15 residues. The DNA for the CDR3 is TGCGCCAGCAGCTTGGCCGCATCGAGCGGCTATGGCTACACCTTC. Protein sequence: CASSLAASSGYGYTF.

The chain links TRBV7-3 to TRBJ2-3; D may be TRBD1 (5 bases). Trimming pared 0 bases from V and 3 bases from J, leaving 10 bases between. The CDR3 extends over 15 amino acids. Germline CDR1 reads SGHTA; CDR2 reads FQGTGA. The CDR3 coding sequence is TGTGCCAGCAGCTTAACGTTCCAGGGTACAGATACGCAGTATTTT. Its protein product is CASSLTFQGTDTQYF.

Ten or more counts support this clonotype. This chain links TRBV20-1 with TRBJ1-4; 7 positions match TRBD1. CDR1 and CDR2 from the germline V gene are DFQATT and SNEGSKA (reference sequence). The CDR3 consists of 12 residues. The trim removed 5 bases at V and 7 bases at J, leaving 4 bases unmatched. CDR3 sequence reads: CSAGTDGEKLFF. The CDR3 DNA sequence: TGCAGTGCTGGGACAGACGGTGAAAAACTGTTTTTT.

This clonotype was recorded at least ten times. This sequence joins TRBV6-5 and TRBJ2-7; D assignment may be TRBD1 or TRBD2 (5 bases each). Germline V CDR1 and CDR2: MNHEY, SVGAGI. The CDR3 runs to 14 residues. V gave up 2 bases and J gave up 3 bases, with 11 bases separating them. The CDR3 DNA is TGTGCCAGCAGTTACAAGGGACCCCGCTACGAGCAGTACTTC. Translation: CASSYKGPRYEQYF.

This clonotype showed up many times. This chain joins TRBV18 and TRBJ2-7, with TRBD1 matching over 10 bases. The germline V gene encodes CDR1 KGHSH and CDR2 LQKENI. This CDR3 has 16 residues. V lost 4 bases to trimming and J lost 4 bases; unmatched junction nucleotides: 10. The CDR3 sequence is CASSQRPPDRGYEQYF. The CDR3 region has the DNA TGTGCCAGCTCACAACGTCCCCCGGACAGGGGGTACGAGCAGTACTTC.

This clonotype was seen at least ten times. The rearrangement links TRBV5-1 to TRBJ2-1; a possible D gene is TRBD1 (5 bases). The V end lost 0 bases, the J end lost 4 bases, and 11 bases lay between the germline ends. Germline V gene lookup returns CDR1 SGHRS and CDR2 YFSETQ. The CDR3 contains 15 residues. The CDR3 is CASSLGQGYYNEQFF. For the CDR3, the DNA is TGCGCCAGCAGCTTGGGGCAGGGTTATTACAATGAGCAGTTCTTC.